This entry features one T cell receptor beta chain sequence. Study members were between about 18 and 100 years old and lived in over 20 US regions. Two consecutive negative NP/OP PCR tests, clearance, or resolved symptoms defined Cohort 3 recovery. How the authors handled the data: Amplified reference gene primers provided the basis for estimating nucleated cell counts. Sequenced by immunoSEQ multiplex PCR; TCRdb stores in-frame clones only, minus some. That table furnishes V, J and clone size, whereas the DNA furnished D and trimming. The sample comprises about 370,000 clones, 80% to 90% of which are singletons, and approximately 1% rests with the top ten. Germline V gene sequence: CDR1 LGHDT, CDR2 YNNKEL (reference sequence). The CDR3 extends over 15 amino acids. The J segment lost 5 bases and the V segment lost 4 bases, leaving 10 bases of the junction unmatched. This record belongs to a study of blood T cell repertoires in COVID-19.

The receptor was derived from a man between 18 and 29 years old who had recovered from COVID-19. The rearrangement uses TRBV3-1 (or the pseudogene TRBV3-2) and TRBJ2-7; TRBD1 agrees at 8 bases. The sample taken for sequencing was PBMCs or T cells enriched from blood (not recorded which). The CDR3 bases are TGTGCCAGCAGCCCCTCAGTTCGGACAGGGAACGAGCAGTACTTC. It is translated as CASSPSVRTGNEQYF.